These 3 T cell receptor beta chains came from one sample sequenced in a study of regulatory T cells in long-lasting Graves disease. HTBI primers from iRepertoire and Arm-PCR of CDR3 regions yielded the TCR beta libraries. TCRdb re-called the multiplex PCR reads through MiXCR, storing one row per CDR3 protein. The sample lists approximately 540,000 distinct CDR3 sequences; around 13% were seen once. The time point denotes: newly diagnosed GD, antithyroid drugs for less than 3 months. Making the TCR library involved RNA that had been extracted from PBMCs. These data also formed part of another study, on T cells in Graves' hyperthyroidism and ophthalmopathy.

Material: peripheral blood mononuclear cells (PBMCs), obtained at new diagnosis, from a patient treated with antithyroid drugs. The receptors were sampled from a woman between 25 and 40 years old with Graves disease.

V and J are TRBV20-1 and TRBJ2-1; TRBD2 aligns across 8 bases. CDR3 length: 14 residues. Germline lookup yields CDR1 DFQATT and CDR2 SNEGSKA (reference sequence). After removal of 5 bases from V and 7 bases from J, the junction contained 10 bases not matched to a gene. CDR3 protein: CSASGGEGLNEQFF. The CDR3 coding sequence is TGCAGTGCTTCCGGGGGGGAGGGGCTGAATGAGCAGTTCTTC.

In this sample, this clonotype turned up many times. This rearrangement joins TRBV27 to TRBJ2-3; no reliable D call. This CDR3 comprises 13 residues. V lost 4 bases to trimming and J lost 8 bases, with 13 bases between them. Germline lookup yields CDR1 MNHEY and CDR2 SMNVEV (reference sequence). The DNA of the CDR3 is TGTGCCAGCAGTTCGATAAACTTGGGTACGCAGTATTTT. Translating gives CASSSINLGTQYF.

This clonotype was picked up many times. The chain is built from TRBV27 and TRBJ2-1, with D possibly TRBD2 on 6 matching bases. V was shortened by 2 bases and J by 0 bases, with 20 bases between the two germline ends. The length of the CDR3 is 19 residues. CDR1 is MNHEY and CDR2 is SMNVEV in the germline V gene (reference sequence). The CDR3 DNA sequence: TGTGCCAGCAGTTTACAGACTTATTATAGCGGCAGCTCCTACAATGAGCAGTTCTTC. Its translation is CASSLQTYYSGSSYNEQFF.